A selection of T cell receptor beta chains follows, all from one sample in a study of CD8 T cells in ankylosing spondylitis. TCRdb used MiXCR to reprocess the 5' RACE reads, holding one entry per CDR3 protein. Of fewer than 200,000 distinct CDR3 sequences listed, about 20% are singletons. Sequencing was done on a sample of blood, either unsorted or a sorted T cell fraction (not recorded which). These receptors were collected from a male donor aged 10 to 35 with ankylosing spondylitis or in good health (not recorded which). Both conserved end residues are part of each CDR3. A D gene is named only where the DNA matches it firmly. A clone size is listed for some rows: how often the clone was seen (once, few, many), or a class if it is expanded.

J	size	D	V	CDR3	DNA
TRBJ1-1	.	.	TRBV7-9	CASTLRPRTPGNTEAFF	TGTGCCAGCACCCTAAGGCCTCGGACGCCTGGGAACACTGAAGCTTTCTTT
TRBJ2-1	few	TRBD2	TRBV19	CASSSLLTSGRFGEQFF	TGTGCCAGTAGTAGCCTCCTGACTAGCGGGAGGTTTGGGGAGCAGTTCTTC
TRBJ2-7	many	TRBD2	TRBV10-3	CAICPSGSKDEQYF	TGTGCCATCTGTCCTAGCGGGAGCAAGGACGAGCAGTACTTC
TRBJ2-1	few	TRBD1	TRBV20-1	CSARSTGGGQFF	TGCAGTGCTAGAAGCACAGGGGGTGGGCAGTTCTTC
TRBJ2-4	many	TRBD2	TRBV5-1	CASSLEGLAAKNIQYF	TGCGCCAGCAGCTTGGAGGGACTAGCGGCCAAAAACATTCAGTACTTC
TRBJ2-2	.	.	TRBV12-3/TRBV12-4	CASSFRHTGELFF	TGTGCCAGCAGTTTCAGGCACACCGGGGAGCTGTTTTTT
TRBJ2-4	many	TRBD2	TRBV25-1	CASPGLAGIKNIQYF	TGTGCCAGCCCGGGACTAGCGGGAATTAAAAACATTCAGTACTTC
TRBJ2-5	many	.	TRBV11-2	CASSRNAVPETQYF	TGTGCCAGCAGCCGGAACGCGGTACCAGAGACCCAGTACTTC
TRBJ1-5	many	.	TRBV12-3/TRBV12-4	CASSISGNQPQHF	TGTGCCAGCAGCATCAGTGGCAATCAGCCCCAGCATTTT
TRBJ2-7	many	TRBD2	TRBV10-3	CAISELTSGRMYEQYF	TGTGCCATCAGTGAGTTAACTAGCGGGAGAATGTACGAGCAGTACTTC
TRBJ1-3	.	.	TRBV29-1	CSVSPGGNTIYF	TGCAGCGTTTCCCCCGGTGGAAACACCATATATTTT
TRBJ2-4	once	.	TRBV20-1	CSASWRAGNIQYF	TGCAGTGCCAGTTGGCGGGCAGGGAACATTCAGTACTTC
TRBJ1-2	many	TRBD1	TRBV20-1	CSAPGQTTYGYTF	TGCAGTGCTCCGGGACAGACGACCTATGGCTACACCTTC
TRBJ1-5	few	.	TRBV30	CAWSDSGGQPQHF	TGTGCCTGGAGTGACTCAGGAGGGCAGCCCCAGCATTTT
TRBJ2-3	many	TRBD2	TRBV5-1	CASSSTSGGTDTQYF	TGCGCCAGCAGCTCGACTAGCGGAGGCACAGATACGCAGTATTTT
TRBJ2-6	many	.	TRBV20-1	CSARVGGSSGAGANVLTF	TGCAGTGCTAGAGTGGGGGGCTCCTCTGGCGCTGGGGCCAACGTCCTGACTTTC
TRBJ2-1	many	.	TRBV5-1	CASSLGLMAYNEQFF	TGCGCCAGCAGCTTGGGCTTGATGGCATACAATGAGCAGTTCTTC
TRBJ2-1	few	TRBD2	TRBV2	CASQTGTSGHNEQFF	TGTGCCAGCCAGACGGGGACTAGCGGGCACAATGAGCAGTTCTTC
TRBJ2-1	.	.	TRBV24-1	CATSDRAMGNEQFF	TGTGCCACCAGTGACAGGGCTATGGGCAATGAGCAGTTCTTC
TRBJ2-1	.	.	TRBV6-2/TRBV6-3	CATYRPGIRLGRLF	TGTGCCACCTACCGACCGGGGATTCGATTGGGTCGGCTCTTC
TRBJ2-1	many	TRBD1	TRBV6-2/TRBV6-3	CASSYSPGGYNEQFF	TGTGCCAGCAGTTATTCCCCAGGGGGATACAATGAGCAGTTCTTC
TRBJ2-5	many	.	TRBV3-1	CASSQGAGKTQYF	TGTGCCAGCAGCCAAGGGGCGGGGAAGACCCAGTACTTC
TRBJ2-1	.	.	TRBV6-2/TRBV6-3	CASSPMHEQFF	TGTGCCAGCAGTCCCATGCATGAGCAGTTCTTC
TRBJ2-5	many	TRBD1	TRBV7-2	CASSPQGAGETQYF	TGTGCCAGCAGCCCACAGGGGGCGGGGGAGACCCAGTACTTC
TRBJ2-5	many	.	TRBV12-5	CASGLTPGQQETQYF	TGTGCTAGTGGTTTGACACCGGGACAACAAGAGACCCAGTACTTC
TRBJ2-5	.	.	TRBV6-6	CASKTGETQYF	TGTGCCAGCAAAACCGGGGAGACCCAGTACTTC
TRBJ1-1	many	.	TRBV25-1	CATSGGNTEAFF	TGTGCCACCTCGGGTGGAAACACTGAAGCTTTCTTT
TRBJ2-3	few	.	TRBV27	CASSPRGAAPNTQYF	TGTGCCAGCAGTCCCCGAGGGGCAGCTCCGAATACGCAGTATTTT
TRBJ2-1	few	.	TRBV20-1	CSGWRGVSNEQFF	TGCAGTGGGTGGCGGGGAGTAAGTAATGAGCAGTTCTTC
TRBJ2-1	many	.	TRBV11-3	CASSSGDRFNEQFF	TGTGCCAGCAGCTCCGGAGACAGATTCAATGAGCAGTTCTTC
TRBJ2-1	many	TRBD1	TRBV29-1	CSVEEGTGNNEQFF	TGCAGCGTTGAAGAAGGGACAGGGAACAATGAGCAGTTCTTC
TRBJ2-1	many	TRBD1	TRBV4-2	CASSQEQGEFRSNEQFF	TGTGCCAGCAGCCAAGAGCAGGGGGAGTTTCGATCCAATGAGCAGTTCTTC
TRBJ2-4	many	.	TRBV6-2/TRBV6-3	CASSPILVAGPRDIQYF	TGTGCCAGCAGTCCCATCCTTGTGGCGGGGCCCCGGGACATTCAGTACTTC
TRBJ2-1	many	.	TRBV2	CASSVQRTEQFF	TGTGCCAGCAGTGTTCAAAGAACTGAGCAGTTCTTC
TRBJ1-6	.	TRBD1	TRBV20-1	CSARDLGQGAGSPLHF	TGCAGTGCTAGAGATCTGGGACAGGGGGCAGGTTCACCCCTCCACTTT
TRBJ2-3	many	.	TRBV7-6	CASSLEVAPDTQYF	TGTGCCAGCAGCTTAGAGGTCGCTCCAGATACGCAGTATTTT
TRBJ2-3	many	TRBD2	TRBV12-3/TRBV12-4	CASSSWDYRTDTQYF	TGTGCCAGCAGTTCCTGGGACTACCGCACAGATACGCAGTATTTT
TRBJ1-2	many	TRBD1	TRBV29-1	CSVEDLGTGDGYTF	TGCAGCGTTGAAGATTTAGGGACAGGGGATGGCTACACCTTC
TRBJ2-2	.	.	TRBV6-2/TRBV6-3	CASSYWLADSGELFF	TGTGCCAGCAGTTACTGGCTAGCTGACTCCGGGGAGCTGTTTTTT
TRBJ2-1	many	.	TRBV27	CASSSGEYNEQFF	TGTGCCAGCAGTTCCGGGGAATACAATGAGCAGTTCTTC
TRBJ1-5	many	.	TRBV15	CATSRDLEGAQHF	TGTGCCACCAGCAGAGATCTTGAGGGGGCCCAGCATTTT
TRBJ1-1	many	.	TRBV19	CASSPLIDGGRGEAFF	TGTGCCAGTAGTCCCCTCATAGATGGGGGGCGCGGTGAAGCTTTCTTT
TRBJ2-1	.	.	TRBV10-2	CASSKGLGTNEQFF	TGCGCCAGCAGCAAAGGACTTGGGACCAATGAGCAGTTCTTC
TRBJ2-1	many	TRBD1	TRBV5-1	CASRTGTDYNEQFF	TGCGCCAGCAGGACCGGGACAGACTACAATGAGCAGTTCTTC
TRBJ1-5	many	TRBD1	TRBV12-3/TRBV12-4	CASSFRQGSNQPQHF	TGTGCCAGCAGTTTCAGACAGGGTAGCAATCAGCCCCAGCATTTT
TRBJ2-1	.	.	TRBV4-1	CASSQQQGRGGRSYNEQFF	TGCGCCAGCAGCCAACAACAGGGTAGGGGCGGCCGCTCCTACAATGAGCAGTTCTTC
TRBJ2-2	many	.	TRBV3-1	CASSHTLGGKITGELFF	TGTGCCAGCAGCCACACTCTTGGGGGAAAAATCACCGGGGAGCTGTTTTTT
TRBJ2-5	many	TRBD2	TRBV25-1	CASSEIAGIGETQYF	TGTGCCAGCAGCGAGATAGCGGGTATCGGGGAGACCCAGTACTTC
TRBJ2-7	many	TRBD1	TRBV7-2	CASSSKQGVNYEQYF	TGTGCCAGCAGCTCAAAGCAGGGGGTTAACTACGAGCAGTACTTC
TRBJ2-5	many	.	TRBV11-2	CASLLWETQYF	TGTGCCAGCCTCCTGTGGGAGACCCAGTACTTC
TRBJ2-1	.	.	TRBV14	CASSYLGGESYNEQFF	TGTGCCAGCAGCTATCTTGGCGGAGAGTCCTACAATGAGCAGTTCTTC
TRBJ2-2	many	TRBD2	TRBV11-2	CASSLEAGFGELFF	TGTGCCAGCAGCTTAGAAGCGGGGTTCGGGGAGCTGTTTTTT
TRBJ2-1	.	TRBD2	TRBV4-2	CASSAYSGSYNEQFF	TGTGCCAGCAGCGCCTATAGCGGGAGCTACAATGAGCAGTTCTTC
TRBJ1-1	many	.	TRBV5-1	CASSGGSRPEAFF	TGCGCCAGCAGCGGAGGATCACGGCCTGAAGCTTTCTTT
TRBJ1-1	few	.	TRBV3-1	CASRPGRGEAFF	TGTGCCAGCAGACCTGGACGGGGTGAAGCTTTCTTT